One T cell receptor (beta chain) is described in this entry. Its antigen has not been determined. No much larger clone exists at a distance of one base, and base qualities are not known. The sample is drawn from a study of cytomegalovirus exposure and HLA in healthy donors (dated by TCRdb to 2017 to 2019). About the study as a whole: According to an earlier analysis of 450 to 650 of the donors, some 180 million T cells yielded 120 million or so unique TCR beta sequences and about 300 Gb of sequence data. Approximately 310 gigabases of sequencing data and some 85 million unique TCR sequences were included in an early release covering about 700 HLA-typed donors. Of the 350 to 450 genotyped donors, around 81% fell in the genetic ancestry cluster associated with self-reported Caucasian donors. The study was designed to test whether signatures of past pathogen exposure could be identified by cataloging public T cell receptors. The study used immunosequencing to profile the T cell repertoires of some 600 subjects and linked those repertoires to cytomegalovirus serostatus. A separate validation cohort of some 130 different subjects was used in addition to the approximately 700-subject first cohort. To predict cytomegalovirus infection status, the study combined high-throughput TCR immunosequencing, statistical association of individual TCRs with disease status, and machine learning. A later analysis re-analyzed previously published TCR beta repertoires from about 600 donors and added high-resolution HLA genotyping to study TCR occurrence patterns. Rather than drawing on any new phenotypic data, the later analysis identified candidate immune exposures from TCR beta sequences and the way those sequences occurred across donors. In an earlier analysis of a few hundred of the donors, high-throughput TCR beta sequencing was used to judge whether each TCR beta V gene segment behaved as functional or pseudogenic. Donor age, sex, ethnicity and CMV serostatus were collected together with the repertoire data. A later genetic analysis took genome-wide SNP genotypes for about three fifths of the 666 donors and used that subset as a discovery cohort. Every discovery cohort repertoire had been produced on one sequencing platform. HLA typing covered class I and class II loci at four-digit resolution. The number of typed donors differed by locus: about 620-640 for A, B, C, DRB1 and DQB1; 500 to 550 for DQA1; around 610 for DPA1; and about 450 for DPB1. Four to six DR-DQ haplotypes were handled as single units for association and clustering, since linkage in the cohort was strong. Among about 360 genotyped donors of the cohort, an average of 235,054 unique TCR beta nucleotide sequences were sequenced per donor, about a sixth of them non-productive.

Libraries were made using the immunoSEQ multiplex PCR assay. The multiplex PCR relied on a mix of 60 forward primers for TCR Vbeta segments and 13 reverse primers for TCR Jbeta segments. The CDR3 region of rearranged TCR beta genes was amplified from genomic DNA with a multiplex PCR assay. The amplified TCR beta libraries were sequenced on the Illumina HiSeq System as 87-base-pair reads. In the paper's pipeline: In a later analysis, 77 million or so unique TCR beta chains were counted across the approximately 640 repertoires, and roughly 9.9 million of these chains were shared by at least two donors. Raw reads were error-corrected and collapsed into unique sequences with a nearest-neighbor algorithm that merged closely related sequences to remove PCR and sequencing errors. Alignment of CDR3 sequences to IMGT reference sequences was used to assign V, D and J gene segments. For a sequence to be retained, a match of at least six nucleotides to both a V gene segment and a J gene segment was required. Rearrangements were called productive when the CDR3 lacked stop codons and stayed in frame with V and J; all others were non-productive. Following IMGT convention, CDR3 was defined as the stretch from the second conserved V-encoded cysteine up to the conserved J-encoded phenylalanine. In an earlier analysis of around 540 of the donors, sequences lacking an unambiguous match to a single V gene segment were excluded. An earlier analysis of almost 600 of the donors classified V segments as functional when productive rearrangements were above 56.7% and as segregating when the standard deviation between donors was above 5%. To diagnose cytomegalovirus status from the catalog of TCR beta chain sequences, a statistical classification framework was built. In a later analysis, V and J genes were assigned by comparing TCR nucleotide sequences against IMGT/GENE-DB human TR gene sequences. The TCRdist pipeline was used in a later analysis to assign CDR3 sequences and most-parsimonious VDJ recombination scenarios. A later analysis defined each TCR beta chain by its CDR3 amino acid sequence plus V-gene family, and excluded reads lacking a unique V-gene family. A later analysis removed 592 highly shared, low-generation-probability nucleotide sequences to deal with suspected cross-contamination and a sequencing artifact. In a later analysis, a clonal expansion index was calculated for each public chain from normalized within-repertoire ranks of inferred template counts. A later analysis computed generation probabilities with a VDJ recombination model fitted to out-of-frame rearrangements, and checked the results against IGoR. Hypergeometric tests were used in a later analysis to score TCR-TCR, TCR-HLA and TCR-CMV co-occurrence, with a repertoire-size bias correction applied to the TCR pairs. A later analysis estimated false discovery rates by permuting HLA or CMV assignments 20 times. In a later analysis, co-occurring TCRs were grouped with DBSCAN, and TCRdist sequence similarity was added when clustering was performed within HLA-allele-positive subsets. Co-occurrence clustering excluded repertoires with fewer than 30,000 or more than 120,000 public chains, plus five with anomalous nucleotide sharing. Here the immuneACCESS table is served through TCRdb, limited to in-frame sequences with V and J called. Missing clones are a known gap in these copies; in checked studies unresolved V genes cover under half, and the rest lacks a known reason. V, J and clone size are those of that table, while D and trimming were read from the DNA. The sample contains 150,000 to 200,000 clones, 70% to 80% of them found a single time. 9% to 10% of the sample lies in the top ten.

The cohort was made up of roughly 670 healthy bone marrow donors. All cohort members were sampled while nominally healthy, although unrecorded immune exposures were likely present. The donor tested CMV seropositive and was one of the 289 seropositive cohort members. A peripheral blood sample was collected from each donor, and TCR beta sequencing was performed on peripheral blood mononuclear cells. Genomic DNA extraction from the blood cell samples was performed with the Qiagen DNeasy Blood Extraction Kit. Summary of the overall study and its limitations: An earlier analysis of approximately 570 of the donors showed that most TCR beta V segments appeared in productive rearrangements either about 87% or about 30% of the time, which broadly matched IMGT annotations. The study listed 150 to 200 TCR beta chains as associated with cytomegalovirus. A later analysis found that TCR association rates varied across HLA loci, with DRB1 alleles showing the most associated TCRs and HLA-C alleles the fewest. The authors suggested that the approach could potentially be generalized to other disease states and immunological phenotypes. The classifier was reported to diagnose cytomegalovirus status with high specificity and sensitivity in both the original cohort and the validation cohort. When HLA alleles, especially DR and DQ, strongly co-occurred, TCR associations were difficult to assign to individual alleles. In a later analysis, HLA-associated TCR beta chains were found to be more clonally expanded and to have lower generation probabilities than equally common non-associated chains. In a later genetic analysis, a missense DCLRE1C variant was associated with V-gene and J-gene trimming of TCR beta chains, and the association was replicated in an independent cohort. In a later analysis, several top co-occurrence clusters were reported to appear linked to parvovirus B19, influenza, CMV and Epstein-Barr virus. Compared with the roughly 710-donor mean, donors in an Asian-associated ancestry cluster had fewer N-insertions in productive TCRs, according to a later genetic analysis. Only TCR beta chains were sequenced in this cohort, and the absence of alpha or paired-chain data limited detectable features. Seventeen rarely observed V segments, including chromosome 9 orphons, were excluded from the earlier analysis of some 590 of the donors because counts were too low. CMV serostatus was the only immune exposure information available for the cohort. Specific HLA alleles were associated with 15,000 to 20,000 TCR beta sequences at a false discovery rate of 0.05 in a later analysis. A later analysis found that most CMV-associated TCR beta chains appeared HLA-restricted, with HLA associations seemingly driven largely by CMV exposure. A further reported finding was that TCR beta sequences accurately predicted the HLA-A and HLA-B alleles for most subjects in the first cohort. Most TCR sequences were seen in very few donors, while some public TCRs were found in many individuals. A cluster of highly shared sequence variants was judged likely to be a technical artifact of the sequencing pipeline. The presence/absence analyses assumed that sequencing depth was roughly uniform across donors, and that assumption may not be true. A few of the identified cytomegalovirus-associated TCR beta chains were confirmed in vitro to be specific for cytomegalovirus antigens. Linkage disequilibrium might explain the correlated functional status among segregating V segments, but an unknown experimental factor could not be excluded. Because some donors lacked HLA typing at each locus, the association tests relied only on the typed subset.

The material sequenced was PBMCs. The clonotype originates from a man between 18 and 29 years old in good health and CMV-seropositive.

The CDR3 protein sequence reads: CASSQDPIPFQGTLKGTEAFF. Read as DNA, the sequence is TGCGCCAGCAGCCAAGACCCCATCCCGTTTCAGGGAACATTAAAAGGTACTGAAGCTTTCTTT. The V and J genes are TRBV4-3 and TRBJ1-1, with a tentative D gene TRBD1 over 5 matching bases. From cysteine to phenylalanine, the CDR3 is 21 amino acids long. Only the CDR3 part of the read is kept: 63 bases, read in frame from the first base. CDR1 and CDR2 (LGHNA, YSLEER) derive from the germline V gene. Trimming removed 0 bases from V and 5 bases from J, leaving 31 bases between the germline ends.